What follows is one T cell receptor beta chain and its context. The entry originates in a study of PD-1 blockade in classical Hodgkin lymphoma. The CDR3 covers 13 residues. Trimming cost V 0 bases and J 1 base, with 4 bases left between them. Germline assignment: CDR1 SGDLS and CDR2 YYNGEE. Every one of the patients relapsed after autologous stem cell transplantation (brentuximab vedotin exposure was variable). Repertoires were generated with immunoSEQ multiplex PCR, while TCRdb's copy carries only in-frame clones and drops some. This table has about 86,000 clones, 80% to 90% appearing once. This clonotype was obtained from a human donor with classical Hodgkin lymphoma. The sequences come from peripheral blood mononuclear cells (PBMCs), collected before the second cycle of nivolumab. The V and J genes are TRBV9 and TRBJ1-1; D is uncertain. DNA of the CDR3: TGTGCCAGCAGCGTAGAGGGGAACACTGAAGCTTTCTTT. Amino acids: CASSVEGNTEAFF.